The 9 T cell receptor beta chains given below trace back to one sample, sequenced in a study of blood T cell repertoires in COVID-19. Only in-frame clones appear in the TCRdb table, and some are missing; sequencing was by immunoSEQ multiplex PCR. The repertoire holds 300,000 to 350,000 clones, with roughly 89% as singletons. The sequencing sample was made of peripheral blood. These receptor sequences come from a man younger than 40 with COVID-19, enrolled during active disease.

The rearrangement links TRBV4-3 to TRBJ2-7; TRBD2 might be the D (5 bases). CDR1 is LGHNA, CDR2 YSLEER, per germline. V was trimmed by 1 base and J by 5 bases, leaving 12 bases between them. The CDR3 is 14 residues long. Written as DNA, the CDR3 is TGCGCCAGCAGCCAAGTCGTGGGGAGCCACGAGCAGTACTTC. This codes for CASSQVVGSHEQYF.

V and J are TRBV6-5 and TRBJ1-5; D might be TRBD1 (6 bases). The V end was cut by 2 bases, the J end by 3 bases, with 14 bases between. Looked up from germline, CDR1 is MNHEY and CDR2 is SVGAGI. The CDR3 consists of 16 residues. The CDR3 protein is CASSYGNYRDNQPQHF. In DNA form, the CDR3 reads TGTGCCAGCAGTTACGGTAATTACAGGGACAATCAGCCCCAGCATTTT.

The chain combines TRBV11-3 with TRBJ2-1; 8 positions agree with TRBD1. Germline V lookup: CDR1 SGHNT, CDR2 YENEEA. J lost 2 bases, V lost 5 bases, and 5 bases had no gene match. The CDR3 has 15 residues. The CDR3 DNA reads as TGTGCCAGCAGCCAAGACAGGGGAGCCTACAATGAGCAGTTCTTC. Translated, it gives CASSQDRGAYNEQFF.

A few counts support this clone. This chain connects TRBV2 to TRBJ2-2; 8 nucleotides line up with TRBD2. Germline CDR1 and CDR2: SNHLY and FYNNEI. The CDR3 loop spans 15 amino acids. Trimming took 4 bases from V and 5 from J; bases not matched to a gene: 6. The CDR3 coding sequence is TGTGCCAGCAGTGGTTGGCGGGGGGCGACCGGGGAGCTGTTTTTT. As protein: CASSGWRGATGELFF.

The chain is built from TRBV27 and TRBJ1-2, with D maybe TRBD1 (5 bases). V lost 4 bases and J 0 bases, leaving 12 bases between the germline ends. This CDR3 spans 15 amino acids. Germline-derived CDR1 and CDR2 are MNHEY and SMNVEV (reference sequence). DNA of the CDR3: TGTGCCAGCAGTTCCGCGGGGGTGCCTAACTATGGCTACACCTTC. Amino acids: CASSSAGVPNYGYTF.

There are many counts of this clone. The chain carries TRBV5-4 and TRBJ2-7, with D possibly TRBD1 on 5 matching bases. V lost 6 bases to trimming and J lost 1 base, with 17 bases between them. The CDR3 contains 15 residues. Germline V gene data show CDR1 as SGHNT and CDR2 as YYREEE (reference sequence). The CDR3 coding sequence is TGTGCCAGCACGATGCTTGGCCAGGGATCCTACGAGCAGTACTTC. The encoded protein is CASTMLGQGSYEQYF.

Here the CDR3 DNA reads TGTGCCAGCAGTTCCCTGGCAGGGGGCGCTTACAATGAGCAGTTCTTC. It codes for CASSSLAGGAYNEQFF. The chain joins TRBV28 to TRBJ2-1; 8 positions match TRBD1. Germline V CDR1 and CDR2: MDHEN, SYDVKM. This CDR3 spans 16 amino acids. The junction had 9 bases not matched to a gene; V was cut back by 4 bases and J by 4 bases.

This clone has just one count. The chain carries TRBV19 and TRBJ1-1; no reliable D call. This CDR3 comprises 15 residues. Germline V lookup: CDR1 LNHDA, CDR2 SQIVND (reference sequence). V lost 4 bases and J lost 4, with 16 bases in between. This chain's CDR3 is CASSTYSVRGTEAFF. In nucleotides, the CDR3 is TGTGCCAGTAGTACTTACAGCGTACGGGGCACTGAAGCTTTCTTT.

The chain carries TRBV9 and TRBJ2-1; D not resolved. CDR3 length: 14 residues. Germline values: CDR1 SGDLS, CDR2 YYNGEE. V was trimmed by 0 bases and J by 8 bases, leaving 12 bases between them. In nucleotides, the CDR3 is TGTGCCAGCAGCGTAGATAGTTTGTCGGATGAGCAGTTCTTC. This sequence encodes CASSVDSLSDEQFF. Combining the CDR3 with reference TRBV9 and TRBJ2-1 gives the whole variable domain DSGVTQTPKHLITATGQRVTLRCSPRSGDLSVYWYQQSLDQGLQFLIQYYNGEERAKGNILERFSAQQFPDLHSELNLSSLELGDSALYFCASSVDSLSDEQFFGPGTRLTVL.